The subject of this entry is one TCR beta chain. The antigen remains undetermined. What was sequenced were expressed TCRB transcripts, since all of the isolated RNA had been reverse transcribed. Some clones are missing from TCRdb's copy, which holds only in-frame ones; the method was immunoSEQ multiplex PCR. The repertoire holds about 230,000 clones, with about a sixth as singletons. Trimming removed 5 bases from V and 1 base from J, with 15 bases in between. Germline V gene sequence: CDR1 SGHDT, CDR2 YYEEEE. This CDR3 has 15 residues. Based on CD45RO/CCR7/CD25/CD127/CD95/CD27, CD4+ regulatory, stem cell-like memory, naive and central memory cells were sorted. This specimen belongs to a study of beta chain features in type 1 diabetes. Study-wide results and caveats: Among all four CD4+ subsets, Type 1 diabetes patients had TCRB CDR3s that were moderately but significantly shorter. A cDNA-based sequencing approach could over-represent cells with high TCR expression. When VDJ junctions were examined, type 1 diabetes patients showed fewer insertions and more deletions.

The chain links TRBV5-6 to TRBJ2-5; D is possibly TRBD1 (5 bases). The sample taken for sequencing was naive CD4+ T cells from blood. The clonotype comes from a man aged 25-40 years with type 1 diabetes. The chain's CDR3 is CASSAQGQFQETQYF. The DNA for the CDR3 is TGTGCCAGCAGTGCCCAGGGCCAATTCCAAGAGACCCAGTACTTC.